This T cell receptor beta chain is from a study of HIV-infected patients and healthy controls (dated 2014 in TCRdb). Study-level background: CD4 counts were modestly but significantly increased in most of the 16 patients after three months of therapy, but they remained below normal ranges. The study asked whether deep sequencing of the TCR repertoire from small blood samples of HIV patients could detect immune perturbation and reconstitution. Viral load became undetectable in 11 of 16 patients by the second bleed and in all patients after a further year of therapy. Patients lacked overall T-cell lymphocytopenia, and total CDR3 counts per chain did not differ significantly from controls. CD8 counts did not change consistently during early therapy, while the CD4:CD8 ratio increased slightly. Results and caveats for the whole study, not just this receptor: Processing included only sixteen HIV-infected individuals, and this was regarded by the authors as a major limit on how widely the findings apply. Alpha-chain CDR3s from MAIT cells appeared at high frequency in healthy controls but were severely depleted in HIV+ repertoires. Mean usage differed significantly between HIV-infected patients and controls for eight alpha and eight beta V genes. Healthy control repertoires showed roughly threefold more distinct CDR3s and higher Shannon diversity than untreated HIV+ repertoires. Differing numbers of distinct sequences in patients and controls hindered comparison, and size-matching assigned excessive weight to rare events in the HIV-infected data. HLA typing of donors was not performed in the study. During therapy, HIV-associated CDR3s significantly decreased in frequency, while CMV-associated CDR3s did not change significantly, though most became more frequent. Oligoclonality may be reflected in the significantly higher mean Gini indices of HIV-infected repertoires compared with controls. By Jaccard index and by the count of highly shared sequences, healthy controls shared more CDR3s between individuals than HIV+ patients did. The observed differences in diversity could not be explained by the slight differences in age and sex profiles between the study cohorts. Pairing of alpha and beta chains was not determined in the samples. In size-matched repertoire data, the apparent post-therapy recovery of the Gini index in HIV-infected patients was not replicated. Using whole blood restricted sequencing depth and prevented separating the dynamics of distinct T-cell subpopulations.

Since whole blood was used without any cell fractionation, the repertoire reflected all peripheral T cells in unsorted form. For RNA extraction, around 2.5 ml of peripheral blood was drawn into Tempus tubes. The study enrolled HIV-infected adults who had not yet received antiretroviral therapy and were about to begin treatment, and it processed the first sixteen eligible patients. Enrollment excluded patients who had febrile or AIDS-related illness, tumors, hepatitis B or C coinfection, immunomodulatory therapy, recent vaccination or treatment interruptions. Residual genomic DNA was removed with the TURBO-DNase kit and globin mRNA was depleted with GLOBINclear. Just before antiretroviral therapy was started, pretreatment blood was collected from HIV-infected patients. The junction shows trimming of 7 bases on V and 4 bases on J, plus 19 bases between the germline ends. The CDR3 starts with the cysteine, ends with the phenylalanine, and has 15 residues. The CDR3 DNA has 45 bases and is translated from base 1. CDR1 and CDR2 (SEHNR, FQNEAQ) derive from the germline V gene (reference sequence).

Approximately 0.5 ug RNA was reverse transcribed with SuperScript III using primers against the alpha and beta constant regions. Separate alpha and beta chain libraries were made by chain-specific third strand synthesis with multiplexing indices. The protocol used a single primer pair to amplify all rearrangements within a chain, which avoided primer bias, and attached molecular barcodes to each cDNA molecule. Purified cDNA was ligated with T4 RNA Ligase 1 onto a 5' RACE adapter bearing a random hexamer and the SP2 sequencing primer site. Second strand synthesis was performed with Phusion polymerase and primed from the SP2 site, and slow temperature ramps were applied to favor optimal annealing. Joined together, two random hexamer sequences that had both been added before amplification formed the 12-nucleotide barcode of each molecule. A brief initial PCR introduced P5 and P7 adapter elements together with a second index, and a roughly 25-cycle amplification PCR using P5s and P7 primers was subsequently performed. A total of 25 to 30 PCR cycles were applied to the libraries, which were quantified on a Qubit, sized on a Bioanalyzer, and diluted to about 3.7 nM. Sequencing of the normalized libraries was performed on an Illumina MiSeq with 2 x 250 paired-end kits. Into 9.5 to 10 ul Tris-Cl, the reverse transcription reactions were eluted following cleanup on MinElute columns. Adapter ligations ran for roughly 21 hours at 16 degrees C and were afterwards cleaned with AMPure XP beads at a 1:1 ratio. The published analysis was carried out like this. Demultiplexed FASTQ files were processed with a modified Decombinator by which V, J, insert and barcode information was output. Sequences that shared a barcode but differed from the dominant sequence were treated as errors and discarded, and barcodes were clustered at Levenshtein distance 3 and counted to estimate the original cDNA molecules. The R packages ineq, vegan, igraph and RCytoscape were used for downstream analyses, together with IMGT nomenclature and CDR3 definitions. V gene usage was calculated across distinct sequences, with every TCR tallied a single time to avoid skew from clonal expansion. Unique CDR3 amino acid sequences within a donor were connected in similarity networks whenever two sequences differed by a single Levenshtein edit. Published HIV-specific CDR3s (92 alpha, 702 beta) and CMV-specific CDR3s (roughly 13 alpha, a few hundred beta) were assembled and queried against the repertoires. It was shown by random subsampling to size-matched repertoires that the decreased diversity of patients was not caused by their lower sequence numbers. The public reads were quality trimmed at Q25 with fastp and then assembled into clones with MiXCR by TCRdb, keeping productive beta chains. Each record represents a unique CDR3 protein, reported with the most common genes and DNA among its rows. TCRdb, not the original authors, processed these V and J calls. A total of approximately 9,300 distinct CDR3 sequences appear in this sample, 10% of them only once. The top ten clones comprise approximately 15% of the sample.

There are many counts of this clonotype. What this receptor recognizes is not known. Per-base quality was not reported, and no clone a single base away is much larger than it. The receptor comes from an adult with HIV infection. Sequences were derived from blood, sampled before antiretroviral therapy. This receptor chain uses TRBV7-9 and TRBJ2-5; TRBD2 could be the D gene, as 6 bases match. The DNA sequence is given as TGTGCCAGCACAGAGAGCGGGTACCTAGGAGAGACCCAGTACTTC. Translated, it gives CASTESGYLGETQYF.